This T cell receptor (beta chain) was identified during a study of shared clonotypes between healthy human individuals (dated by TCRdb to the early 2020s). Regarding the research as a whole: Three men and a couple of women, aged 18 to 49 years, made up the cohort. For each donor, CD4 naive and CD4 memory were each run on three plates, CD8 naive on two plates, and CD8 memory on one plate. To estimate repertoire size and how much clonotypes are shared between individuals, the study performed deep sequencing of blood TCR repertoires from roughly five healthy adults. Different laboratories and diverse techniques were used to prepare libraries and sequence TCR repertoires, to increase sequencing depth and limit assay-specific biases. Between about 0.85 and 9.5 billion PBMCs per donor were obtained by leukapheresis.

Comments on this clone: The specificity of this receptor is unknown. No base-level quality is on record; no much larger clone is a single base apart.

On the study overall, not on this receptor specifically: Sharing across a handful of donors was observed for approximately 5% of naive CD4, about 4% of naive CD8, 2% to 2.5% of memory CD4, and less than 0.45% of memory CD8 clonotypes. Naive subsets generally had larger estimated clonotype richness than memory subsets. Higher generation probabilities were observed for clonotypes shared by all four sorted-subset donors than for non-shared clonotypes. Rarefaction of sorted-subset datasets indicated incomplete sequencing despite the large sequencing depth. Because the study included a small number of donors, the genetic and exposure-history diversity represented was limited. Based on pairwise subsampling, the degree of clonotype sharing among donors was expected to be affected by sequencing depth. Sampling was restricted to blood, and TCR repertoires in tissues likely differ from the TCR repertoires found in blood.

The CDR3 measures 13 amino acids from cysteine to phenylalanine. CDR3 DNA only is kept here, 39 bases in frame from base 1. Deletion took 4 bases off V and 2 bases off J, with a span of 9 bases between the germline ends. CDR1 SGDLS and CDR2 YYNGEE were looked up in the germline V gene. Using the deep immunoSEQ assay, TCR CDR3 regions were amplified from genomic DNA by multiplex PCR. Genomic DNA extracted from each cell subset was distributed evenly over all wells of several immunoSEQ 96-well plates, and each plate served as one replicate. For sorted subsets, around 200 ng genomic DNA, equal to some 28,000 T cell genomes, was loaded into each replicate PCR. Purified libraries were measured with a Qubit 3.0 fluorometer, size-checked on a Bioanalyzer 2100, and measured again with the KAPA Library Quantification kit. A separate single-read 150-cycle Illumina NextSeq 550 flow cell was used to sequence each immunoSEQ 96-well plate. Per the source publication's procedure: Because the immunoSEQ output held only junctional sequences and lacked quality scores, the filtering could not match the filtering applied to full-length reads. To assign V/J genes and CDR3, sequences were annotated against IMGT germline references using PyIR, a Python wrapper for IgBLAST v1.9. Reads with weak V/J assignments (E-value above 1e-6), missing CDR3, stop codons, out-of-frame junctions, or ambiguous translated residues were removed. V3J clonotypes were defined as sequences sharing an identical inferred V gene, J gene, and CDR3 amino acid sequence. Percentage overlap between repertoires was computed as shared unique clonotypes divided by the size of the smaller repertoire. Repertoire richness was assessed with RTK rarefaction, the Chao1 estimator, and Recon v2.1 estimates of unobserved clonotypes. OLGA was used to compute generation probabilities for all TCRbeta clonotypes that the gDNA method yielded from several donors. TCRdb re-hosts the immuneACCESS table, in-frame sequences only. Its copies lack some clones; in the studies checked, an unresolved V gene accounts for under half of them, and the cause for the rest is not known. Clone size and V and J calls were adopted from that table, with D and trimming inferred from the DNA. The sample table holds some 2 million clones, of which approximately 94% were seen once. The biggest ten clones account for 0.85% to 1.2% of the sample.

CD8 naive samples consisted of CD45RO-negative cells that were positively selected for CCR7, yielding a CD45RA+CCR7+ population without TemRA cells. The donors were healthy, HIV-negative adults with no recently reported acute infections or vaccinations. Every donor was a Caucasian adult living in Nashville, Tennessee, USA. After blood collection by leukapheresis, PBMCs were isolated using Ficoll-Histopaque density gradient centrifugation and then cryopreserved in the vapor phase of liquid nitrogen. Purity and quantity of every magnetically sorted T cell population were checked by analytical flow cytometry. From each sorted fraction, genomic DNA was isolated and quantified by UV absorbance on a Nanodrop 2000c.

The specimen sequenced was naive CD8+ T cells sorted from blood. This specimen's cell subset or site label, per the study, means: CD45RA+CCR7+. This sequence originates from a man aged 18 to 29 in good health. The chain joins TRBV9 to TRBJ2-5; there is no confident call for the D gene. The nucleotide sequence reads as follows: TGTGCCAGCAGCATGGGGTTTCAAGAGACCCAGTACTTC. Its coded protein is CASSMGFQETQYF.